The 3 T cell receptor beta chains presented below share a single source sample, sequenced in a study of blood T cell repertoires in COVID-19. Generated by immunoSEQ multiplex PCR, the TCRdb table keeps only in-frame clones and is missing some. The table has over 150,000 clones, roughly nine tenths seen once. The sample consisted of peripheral blood. These receptors were obtained from a man aged 18 to 35 who had recovered from COVID-19.

The rearrangement joins TRBV13 to TRBJ1-1, with 9 bases lining up with TRBD1. The V gene end was trimmed by 3 bases and the J gene end by 3 bases; junction bases not matched to a gene: 5. Germline-derived CDR1 and CDR2 are PRHDT and FYEKMQ (reference sequence). The CDR3 is made up of 15 amino acids. CDR3 in amino acids: CASSLGDREDTEAFF. The CDR3 DNA is TGTGCCAGCAGCTTGGGGGACAGGGAGGACACTGAAGCTTTCTTT.

This clone was seen a few times. The rearrangement joins TRBV5-6 to TRBJ1-3; 7 positions agree with TRBD1. This CDR3 contains 14 residues. Germline assignment: CDR1 SGHDT and CDR2 YYEEEE. Unmatched junction bases numbered 2, after V lost 3 bases and J lost 2 bases. This CDR3 reads CASSSTGAGNTIYF. The CDR3 DNA follows: TGTGCCAGCAGCTCTACAGGGGCTGGAAACACCATATATTTT.

This rearrangement joins TRBV6-5 to TRBJ1-1, with D possibly matching TRBD1 (5 bases). V was shortened by 7 bases and J by 1 base, with 10 bases between the two germline ends. Per germline, CDR1 MNHEY and CDR2 SVGAGI. CDR3 length: 13 residues. The CDR3 nucleotides are TGTGCCAGCACCATGGGGGGGAACACTGAAGCTTTCTTT. This translates into CASTMGGNTEAFF.